This TCR beta chain originates from a study of blood T cell repertoires in COVID-19. Cohorts were assigned according to the clinical history that participants reported. CDR3 length: 16 residues. TCRdb's copy holds only in-frame clones and misses some; the assay was immunoSEQ multiplex PCR. The table lists a few hundred thousand clones, roughly 85% of them singletons, with 3.5% to 4.5% in the top ten. The material sequenced was PBMCs or T cells enriched from blood (not recorded which). This clonotype originated in a woman between 35 and 50 years old with acute COVID-19. The rearrangement uses TRBV21-1 and TRBJ1-1. TRBV21-1 is a pseudogene locus. The CDR3 sequence is CASSRLRGLGWTEAFF. The CDR3 coding sequence is TGTGCCAGCAGCCGCCTAAGGGGACTGGGGTGGACTGAAGCTTTCTTT.